The 25 T cell receptor beta chains below were found in one sample sequenced in a study of CD8+CD57+ T cells in acquired aplastic anemia. Profiling of TCR beta VDJ combinations and CDR3 sequences used genomic DNA as template. TCRdb reprocessed the reads via MiXCR and lists one record per CDR3 protein. The sample includes 400,000 to 450,000 distinct CDR3 sequences, roughly 68% seen only once; the top ten take approximately 3.8%. Sequenced input: sorted CD4+, CD8+, or CD8+CD57+ T cells (not recorded which) from PBMCs. Receptor source: a human donor in good health, serving as a control.

A remark on this clonotype: The junction does not match germline at one end; this may be a read error. The chain joins TRBV7-2 to TRBJ2-7, with D perhaps matching TRBD2 (5 bases). From germline, CDR1 is SGHTA and CDR2 FQGNSA. The CDR3 covers 14 residues. The CDR3 loop is CASSFSAGETQYFF. CDR3 bases: TGTGCCAGCAGCTTCTCGGCGGGTGAGACCCAGTACTTCTTC.

Regarding this clonotype: An end of the junction does not agree with germline; a read error may underlie this. This chain uses TRBV2 with TRBJ2-7; 9 nucleotides align to TRBD1. From germline, CDR1 is SNHLY and CDR2 FYNNEI. The CDR3 has 13 residues. The chain's CDR3 is CASSGGTGKTQDF. The DNA of the CDR3 is TGTGCCAGCAGCGGCGGGACAGGGAAAACCCAGGACTTC.

This chain uses TRBV7-9 with TRBJ2-7, with 8 bases lining up with TRBD2. The germline V gene has CDR1 SEHNR and CDR2 FQNEAQ (reference sequence). V trimming: 2 bases; J trimming: 4 bases; junction bases outside the gene matches: 7. The CDR3 covers 15 residues. CDR3 sequence (DNA): TGTGCCAGCAGCTTATTGGCGGGAGGTCTTTACGAGCAGTACTTC. Amino acid sequence: CASSLLAGGLYEQYF.

In this sample, this clonotype turned up a few times. V is TRBV10-2 and J is TRBJ1-1; D unclear. This CDR3 spans 11 amino acids. Between the trimmed V and J ends, which lost 7 bases and 1 base, there was a span of 4 bases. CDR1 and CDR2 from the germline V gene are WSHSY and SAAADI. The chain's CDR3 is CASIGNTEAFF. The CDR3 nucleotides read TGCGCCAGCATAGGGAACACTGAAGCTTTCTTT.

The rearrangement uses TRBV20-1 and TRBJ2-7; 9 bases align to TRBD2. The ends lost 4 bases at V and 0 bases at J; junction bases unmatched: 10. Germline V CDR1 and CDR2: DFQATT, SNEGSKA (reference sequence). The CDR3 is 16 residues long. CDR3 DNA sequence: TGCAGTGCTAACCCTCCTATAGCGGGAGTCTCCTACGAGCAGTACTTC. This sequence encodes CSANPPIAGVSYEQYF.

About this clonotype: One junction end disagrees with the germline gene, perhaps due to a read error. This chain uses TRBV20-1 with TRBJ1-1, with D hard to call. The V gene's germline CDR1 is DFQATT and CDR2 SNEGSKA (reference sequence). This CDR3 spans 11 amino acids. CDR3 in amino acids: CSANRGHEAIF. The CDR3 DNA reads as TGCAGTGCCAACCGCGGCCACGAAGCCATCTTT.

This chain uses TRBV7-4 with TRBJ2-1; perhaps TRBD2 as D (5 bases). Germline CDR1 and CDR2: SGHVT and SQSDAQ. Trimming took 5 bases from V and 13 from J, leaving 21 bases between them. The CDR3 has 14 residues. As DNA, the CDR3 is TGTGCCAGCAGCGAGCTAGAGGGTGTAGGGCCCCAGTTCTTC. Amino acid sequence: CASSELEGVGPQFF.

This clonotype was recorded once. With a much larger clone just one base away, this may be a read error. V usage is TRBV3-1 and J usage is TRBJ1-3; no clear D. From germline, CDR1 is LGHDT and CDR2 YNNKEL (reference sequence). The CDR3 totals 16 residues. V lost 1 base to trimming and J lost 2 bases, with 12 bases between them. As DNA, the CDR3 is TGTGCCAGCAGCCAAGGCAGCCAGGAACCTGGAAACACCATATATTTT. Amino acid sequence: CASSQGSQEPGNTIYF.

In the case of this clonotype: The junction and the germline gene differ at one end; a read error may be behind it. The CDR3 coding sequence is TGCAGCGCTCGTTGGTCAGGGACGCATCATTTT. Translation: CSARWSGTHHF. V is TRBV20-1 and J is TRBJ2-3; D is possibly TRBD1 or TRBD2 (5 bases each). Germline V lookup: CDR1 DFQATT, CDR2 SNEGSKA (reference sequence). This CDR3 is built from 11 residues.

This clonotype turned up a few times. The rearrangement links TRBV10-2 to TRBJ2-6, with D uncertain. Trimming stripped 3 bases from V and 2 bases from J, with 14 bases between. From germline, CDR1 is WSHSY and CDR2 SAAADI. This CDR3 comprises 17 residues. This CDR3 is CASSEGQPGTGANVLTF. The DNA of the CDR3 is TGCGCCAGCAGTGAAGGGCAGCCCGGAACTGGGGCCAACGTCCTGACTTTC.

This rearrangement joins TRBV15 to TRBJ2-1; 7 bases fit TRBD1. The CDR3 runs 13 residues. After removal of 5 bases from V and 12 bases from J, the junction contained 10 bases not matched to a gene. In germline, CDR1 is LNHNV, CDR2 YYDKDF (reference sequence). The CDR3: CATSRQGENTQFF. DNA of the CDR3: TGTGCCACCAGCCGACAGGGCGAGAATACGCAGTTCTTC.

The J gene is TRBJ2-4, the V gene TRBV20-1; no clear D. V lost 7 bases, J lost 2 bases, and 18 bases lay in between. Germline loops: CDR1 DFQATT, CDR2 SNEGSKA (reference sequence). The CDR3 has 15 residues. Here the CDR3 DNA reads TGCAGTGTTGGCGAAGGAATCCTAACCAAAAACATTCAGTACTTC. It codes for CSVGEGILTKNIQYF.

The chain links TRBV20-1 to TRBJ1-3; no clear D. CDR1 is DFQATT and CDR2 is SNEGSKA in the germline V gene (reference sequence). This CDR3 has 13 residues. Trimming shortened V by 5 bases and J by 10 bases, and 18 bases separated the two germline ends. The CDR3 sequence: CSAEDEGTLTIYF. CDR3 nucleotides: TGCAGTGCTGAGGACGAAGGAACACTGACCATATATTTT.

The rearrangement links TRBV4-3 to TRBJ2-4; perhaps TRBD1 as D (6 bases). Germline CDR1 reads LGHNA; CDR2 reads YSLEER. V was shortened by 0 bases and J by 6 bases, with 12 bases between the two germline ends. The CDR3 has 15 residues. The CDR3 bases are TGCGCCAGCAGCCAAGAAGAAGGCAGGGGAAACATTCAGTACTTC. Translating it yields CASSQEEGRGNIQYF.

This clonotype was seen only once. CDR3 sequence reads: CASSDSAHNYGYTF. CDR3 nucleotides: TGTGCCAGCAGTGATAGCGCGCATAACTATGGCTACACCTTC. J is TRBJ1-2 and V is TRBV11-2; D unresolved. V lost 6 bases and J lost 1, with 12 bases in between. Per the germline V gene, CDR1 is SGHAT and CDR2 is FQNNGV. CDR3 length: 14 residues.

As for this clonotype: The junction departs from germline at one end; a sequencing error may be responsible. The chain is built from TRBV19 and TRBJ1-2; D not certain. This CDR3 spans 13 amino acids. CDR1 and CDR2 (germline): LNHDA, SQIVND (reference sequence). CDR3 in DNA: TGTGCCAGTAGTAGCCCGACGGCCGACGGCTACTCCTTC. It encodes CASSSPTADGYSF.

The gene calls are TRBV5-1 and TRBJ2-7; perhaps D is TRBD1 or TRBD2 (5 bases each). The CDR3 loop spans 15 amino acids. Looked up from germline, CDR1 is SGHRS and CDR2 is YFSETQ. The V gene lost 6 bases and the J gene lost 5 bases, with 21 bases spanning the gap. The CDR3: CASTPVGDPYNEQYF. The CDR3 DNA reads TGCGCCAGCACCCCGGTGGGGGACCCCTACAACGAGCAGTACTTC.

J is TRBJ2-7 and V is TRBV7-4, with 7 bases matching TRBD1. The junction had 20 bases not matched to a gene; V was cut back by 5 bases and J by 13 bases. Germline values: CDR1 SGHVT, CDR2 SQSDAQ. The CDR3 consists of 15 residues. Here the CDR3 reads CASSLDMGRDSASYF. The CDR3 DNA reads as TGTGCCAGCAGCCTAGATATGGGACGGGACAGCGCCAGCTACTTC.

The chain employs TRBV9 and TRBJ1-1; unclear D gene. The CDR3 is 13 residues long. Trimming pared 3 bases from V and 8 bases from J, leaving 14 bases between. CDR1 and CDR2 (germline): SGDLS, YYNGEE. CDR3 coding DNA: TGTGCCAGCAGCGGAGAGGTGAACATAGAAGCTTTCTTT. This sequence encodes CASSGEVNIEAFF.

The chain couples TRBV20-1 to TRBJ2-3, with 10 nucleotides matching TRBD2. The junction had 10 bases not matched to a gene; V was cut back by 7 bases and J by 6 bases. This CDR3 contains 14 residues. Germline CDR1 is DFQATT and CDR2 is SNEGSKA (reference sequence). The CDR3 DNA sequence: TGCAGTGAGTCAGGGCTAGCGGGGGAGGATACGCAGTATTTT. Translation gives CSESGLAGEDTQYF.

This clonotype came up once. Lacking the conserved final phenylalanine or tryptophan, this CDR3 likely reflects a read error. The limits of the CDR3 on the DNA are not certain, so only TCRdb's listed CDR3 is given. The rearrangement links TRBV7-2 to TRBJ2-1; the table's TRBD2 call for D was not verified on the DNA. The CDR3 comprises 11 residues, both ends counted. Germline CDR1 SGHTA, CDR2 FQGNSA. CDR3 region: CASSSAGSNHL.

This chain connects TRBV20-1 to TRBJ1-2, with 9 bases that match TRBD1. The CDR3 loop spans 13 amino acids. Germline assignment: CDR1 DFQATT and CDR2 SNEGSKA (reference sequence). The V segment lost 3 bases and the J segment 8 bases; nucleotides outside the gene matches: 7. The CDR3 here is CSASLQGAKGYTF. The CDR3 region has the DNA TGCAGTGCTAGTCTACAGGGGGCAAAGGGCTACACCTTC.

On this clonotype: One junction end does not reproduce the germline sequence, and a read error may be involved. The chain employs TRBV19 and TRBJ1-3; D call uncertain. In germline, CDR1 is LNHDA, CDR2 SQIVND (reference sequence). This CDR3 is built from 14 residues. The CDR3 DNA reads as TGTGCCAGTACGCTTAAAAGCTCTAGAAACACCATATATTTT. It specifies CASTLKSSRNTIYF.

This chain links TRBV9 with TRBJ2-1, with TRBD1 matching 7 bases. The CDR3 loop spans 15 amino acids. Germline V gene data show CDR1 as SGDLS and CDR2 as YYNGEE. J was trimmed by 8 bases and V by 3 bases; bases with no gene match: 11. The CDR3 protein is CASSGQGTAYDEQFF. For the CDR3, the DNA is TGTGCCAGCAGCGGTCAGGGGACAGCTTACGATGAGCAGTTCTTC.

About this clonotype itself: The conserved closing phenylalanine or tryptophan is absent in this CDR3, likely reflecting a read error. Because the CDR3's place on the DNA is in doubt, the DNA is left out and the CDR3 is given as listed by TCRdb. The chain employs TRBV15 and TRBJ2-7; the table calls TRBD1, which could not be checked here. CDR1 LNHNV and CDR2 YYDKDF come from the germline V gene (reference sequence). Both ends counted, the CDR3 spans 10 residues. The CDR3 is CATSKQGAYT.